The source of this T cell receptor (beta chain) is a study of cytomegalovirus exposure and HLA in healthy donors. Study observations and caveats: A link between a missense DCLRE1C variant and TCR beta V- and J-gene trimming emerged from a later analysis.

A multiplex PCR was run with 60 Vbeta primers and 13 Jbeta primers. Libraries were prepared by immunoSEQ multiplex PCR; TCRdb keeps only in-frame clonotypes and omits some of them. The top ten clones hold approximately 1.6% of a sample with 140,000 to 150,000 clones, 73% of them seen once. This CDR3 spans 13 amino acids. Deletions cut 1 base from V and 6 bases from J, with 10 bases between. Germline CDR1 is SGHRS and CDR2 is YFSETQ. As for this clone: Its antigen is still unknown.

The chain uses TRBV5-1 and TRBJ1-2, with D unresolved. The sequence came from a woman younger than 30 in good health and CMV-seronegative. Sequenced sample: PBMCs. The CDR3 loop is CASSLRREDGYTF. The CDR3 coding sequence is TGCGCCAGCAGCTTGAGGAGGGAGGATGGCTACACCTTC.